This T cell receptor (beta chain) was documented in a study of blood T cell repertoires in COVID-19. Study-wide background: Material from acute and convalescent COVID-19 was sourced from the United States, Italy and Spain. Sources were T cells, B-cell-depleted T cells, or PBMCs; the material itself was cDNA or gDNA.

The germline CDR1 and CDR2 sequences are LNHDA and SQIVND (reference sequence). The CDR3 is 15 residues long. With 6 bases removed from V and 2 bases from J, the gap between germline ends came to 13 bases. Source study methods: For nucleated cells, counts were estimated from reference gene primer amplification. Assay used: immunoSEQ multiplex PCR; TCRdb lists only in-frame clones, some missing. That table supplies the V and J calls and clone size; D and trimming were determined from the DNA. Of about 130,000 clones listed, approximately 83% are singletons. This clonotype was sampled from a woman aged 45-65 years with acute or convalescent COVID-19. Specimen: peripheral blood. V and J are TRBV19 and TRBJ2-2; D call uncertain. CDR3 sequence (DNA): TGTGCCAGTAGCCGCCCGATACTTAACACCGGGGAGCTGTTTTTT. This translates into CASSRPILNTGELFF.